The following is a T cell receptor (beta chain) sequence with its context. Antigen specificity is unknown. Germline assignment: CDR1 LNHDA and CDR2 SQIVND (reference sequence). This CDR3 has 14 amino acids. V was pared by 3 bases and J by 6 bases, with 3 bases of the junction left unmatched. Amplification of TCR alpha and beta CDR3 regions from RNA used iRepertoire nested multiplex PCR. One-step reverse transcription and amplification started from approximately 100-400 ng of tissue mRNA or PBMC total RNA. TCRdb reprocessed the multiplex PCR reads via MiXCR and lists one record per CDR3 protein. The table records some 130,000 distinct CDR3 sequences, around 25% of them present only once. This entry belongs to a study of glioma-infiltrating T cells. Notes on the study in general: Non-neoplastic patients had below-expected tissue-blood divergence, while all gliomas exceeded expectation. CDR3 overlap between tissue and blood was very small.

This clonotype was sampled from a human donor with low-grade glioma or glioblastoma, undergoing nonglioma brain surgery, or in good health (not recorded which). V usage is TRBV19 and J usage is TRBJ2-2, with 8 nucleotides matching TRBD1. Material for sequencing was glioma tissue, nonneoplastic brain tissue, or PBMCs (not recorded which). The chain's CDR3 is CASSMDRVAGELFF. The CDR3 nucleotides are TGTGCCAGTAGTATGGACAGGGTGGCCGGGGAGCTGTTTTTT.